This is a list of T cell receptor beta chains from one sample in a study of blood T cells in healthy people across ages. TCRdb itself ran the 5' RACE reads through MiXCR, one entry per CDR3 protein. The sample lists roughly 800,000 distinct CDR3 sequences; over 45% were seen once. Input material: blood. These receptors all come from a man aged 25-45 years in good health. CDR3s include the opening cysteine and the closing phenylalanine or tryptophan. Fields, in order: D gene, CDR3 length, clone size, V gene, J gene, CDR3 DNA, CDR3 protein. The D gene is left open where the match is weak. Expanded clones are given a class, and other clones once, few, many or no size at all.

TRBD2	14	NA	TRBV10-3	TRBJ2-1	TGCGCCATCGGGACTAGCGGGGGAAGCAATGAGCAGTTCTTC	CAIGTSGGSNEQFF
NA	15	NA	TRBV20-1	TRBJ2-6	TGCAGTGCTATAAGACAGAGCTCTGGGGCCAACGTCCTGACTTTC	CSAIRQSSGANVLTF
NA	13	NA	TRBV29-1	TRBJ1-6	TGCAGCGTTGGATCCGGGGGAGATTCACCCCTCCACTTT	CSVGSGGDSPLHF
NA	12	NA	TRBV28	TRBJ2-7	TGTGCCAGCGGGGACCCAACCTACGAGCAGTACTTC	CASGDPTYEQYF
NA	12	NA	TRBV7-8	TRBJ2-4	TGTGCCAGCAGCTCCTGGGCTCACATTCAGTACTTC	CASSSWAHIQYF
NA	15	NA	TRBV20-1	TRBJ2-1	TGCAGTGCTCCGTGGCGGGGGCTCGCCTACAATGAGCAGTTCTTC	CSAPWRGLAYNEQFF
NA	16	NA	TRBV6-5	TRBJ1-1	TGTGCCAGCAGATCGAACTGGGGGGGTGGAAACACTGAAGCTTTCTTT	CASRSNWGGGNTEAFF
NA	16	many	TRBV6-5	TRBJ2-6	TGTGCCAGCAGTTACTCGAGGCGCTCTGGGGCCAACGTCCTGACTTTC	CASSYSRRSGANVLTF
NA	13	NA	TRBV5-1	TRBJ2-7	TGCGCCAGCAGCTTGGAGCAGGACTACGAGCAGTACTTC	CASSLEQDYEQYF
TRBD1	15	few	TRBV11-3	TRBJ2-1	TGTGCCAGCACCCTCCATCGGGACAGAATTGATGAGCAGTTCTTC	CASTLHRDRIDEQFF
NA	12	NA	TRBV7-2	TRBJ1-1	TGTGCCAGCAGCTTGACCGACACTGAAGCTTTCTTT	CASSLTDTEAFF
NA	15	NA	TRBV7-2	TRBJ2-7	TGTGCCAGCAGCTTAGCGGGAGCCTTCTACAATGAGCAGTACTTC	CASSLAGAFYNEQYF
NA	16	NA	TRBV7-9	TRBJ2-5	TGTGCCAGCAGCCGTCGGGGGGCGACAACCCAAGAGACCCAGTACTTC	CASSRRGATTQETQYF
NA	13	NA	TRBV4-3	TRBJ2-3	TGCGCCAGCAGCCAACAGACCGGAGATACGCAGTATTTT	CASSQQTGDTQYF
TRBD1	15	NA	TRBV6-5	TRBJ1-5	TGTGCCAGCAGTTATACAGGGGACATCAATCAGCCCCAGCATTTT	CASSYTGDINQPQHF
NA	13	few	TRBV29-1	TRBJ2-7	TGCAGCGTTGAACAGAGCTCCTACAATGAGCAGTACTTC	CSVEQSSYNEQYF
NA	13	few	TRBV27	TRBJ1-2	TGTGCCAGCAGTCGTAGCCTGAGCTATGGCTACACCTTC	CASSRSLSYGYTF
TRBD1	15	NA	TRBV14	TRBJ1-2	TGTGCCAGCAGCCAAGAAAAACAGGGGAACTATGGCTACACCTTC	CASSQEKQGNYGYTF
NA	14	NA	TRBV14	TRBJ2-7	TGTGCCAGCAGCCAAGCGAGGAGGGGGTACGAGCAGTACTTC	CASSQARRGYEQYF
NA	11	NA	TRBV6-2/TRBV6-3	TRBJ2-7	TGTGCCAGCAGTTTAAGAAACGAGCAGTACTTC	CASSLRNEQYF
TRBD2	13	NA	TRBV20-1	TRBJ2-7	TGCAGTGCCTACACTAGCGTTAGTTACGAGCAGTACTTC	CSAYTSVSYEQYF
NA	15	NA	TRBV7-8	TRBJ2-5	TGTGCCAGCAGCTTAGGAGTAGGGGGGTTCGAGACCCTGTACTTC	CASSLGVGGFETLYF
NA	14	few	TRBV7-2	TRBJ2-7	TGTGCCAGCAGCCAAACACCAGGATCCTACGAGCAGTACTTC	CASSQTPGSYEQYF
NA	14	NA	TRBV5-1	TRBJ1-1	TGCGCCAGCAGCTTGCGTCCCTCCCTCGGTGAAGCTTTCTTT	CASSLRPSLGEAFF
NA	11	NA	TRBV29-1	TRBJ2-1	TGCAGCGTTCGGGTGGGGGTGGTTAAGTTCTTC	CSVRVGVVKFF
NA	12	NA	TRBV3-1	TRBJ2-5	TGTGCCAGCAGCCAATCCTGGGAGACCCAGTACTTC	CASSQSWETQYF
NA	14	NA	TRBV6-5	TRBJ2-5	TGTGCCAGCAGTTGCTCGAGAGGGCAAGAGACCCAGTACTTC	CASSCSRGQETQYF
NA	13	few	TRBV20-1	TRBJ2-7	TGCAGTGCTAGAGCTACGTCCTCCTACGAGCAGTACTTC	CSARATSSYEQYF
NA	15	NA	TRBV5-1	TRBJ2-3	TGCGCCAGCAGCTTGGATTGGGACGACACAGATATGCAGTATTTT	CASSLDWDDTDMQYF
TRBD2	17	once	TRBV4-3	TRBJ2-1	TGCGCCAGCAGCCAAGATTGGGGGACTAGCGTTTACAATGAGCAGTTCTTC	CASSQDWGTSVYNEQFF
NA	10	NA	TRBV24-1	TRBJ2-7	TGTGCCACCAGTGTCTACGAGCAGTACTTC	CATSVYEQYF
NA	17	few	TRBV4-2	TRBJ2-1	TGTGCCAGCAGCCAAGATCCCATAGTGGGAGGAAACAATGAGCAGTTCTTC	CASSQDPIVGGNNEQFF
NA	12	few	TRBV29-1	TRBJ1-2	TGCAGCGCCTCCGATCTAAACTATGGCTACACCTTC	CSASDLNYGYTF
NA	13	few	TRBV27	TRBJ2-7	TGTGCCAGCAGTTTATCCACGGCCCACGAGCAGTACTTC	CASSLSTAHEQYF
NA	12	few	TRBV29-1	TRBJ1-2	TGCAGCGTTGAAGAACGGGGCTATGGCTACACCTTC	CSVEERGYGYTF
TRBD1	16	once	TRBV3-1	TRBJ2-5	TGTGCCAGCAGCCCCCTCTCGACAGGGGGCAGGGAGACCCAGTACTTC	CASSPLSTGGRETQYF
NA	12	once	TRBV15	TRBJ2-3	TGTGCCACCGAGGAGGGTGGGGATACGCAGTATTTT	CATEEGGDTQYF
TRBD2	17	NA	TRBV5-1	TRBJ2-3	TGCGCCAGCAGCCCGGAACCTGGCGGGGGTGTCACAGATACGCAGTATTTT	CASSPEPGGGVTDTQYF
NA	13	few	TRBV29-1	TRBJ1-5	TGCAGCGTTGAAACTCAGGAAAATCAGCCCCAGCATTTT	CSVETQENQPQHF
NA	14	once	TRBV29-1	TRBJ1-1	TGCAGCGTTGCCTCGAATCTGGGGGGCACTGAAGCTTTCTTT	CSVASNLGGTEAFF
NA	15	NA	TRBV30	TRBJ1-2	TGTGCCTGGAGTGCGATGCCAGGGGCGCGGTATGGCTACACCTTC	CAWSAMPGARYGYTF
TRBD2	14	NA	TRBV20-1	TRBJ2-3	TGCAGTCCAGGGGGACTAGCGGGAGCTGATACGCAGTATTTT	CSPGGLAGADTQYF
NA	13	NA	TRBV24-1	TRBJ1-2	TGTGCCACCAGTGATTGGGGGGACGGTGGCTACACCTTC	CATSDWGDGGYTF
NA	14	once	TRBV30	TRBJ1-4	TGTGCCTGGAGTGTATGGTCCCACTCGGAAAAACTGTTTTTT	CAWSVWSHSEKLFF
TRBD2	14	few	TRBV7-9	TRBJ2-5	TGTGCCAGCAGCCCGGGACTAGCACGAGAGACCCAGTACTTC	CASSPGLARETQYF
NA	15	NA	TRBV9	TRBJ2-1	TGTGCCAGCAGCGTAGAACCAGCCGCCTACAATGAGCAGTTCTTC	CASSVEPAAYNEQFF
TRBD2	14	few	TRBV20-1	TRBJ2-3	TGCAGTGCTGTTAGCGGGGGGCCCACAGATACGCAGTATTTT	CSAVSGGPTDTQYF
NA	14	NA	TRBV4-3	TRBJ2-5	TGCGCCAGCAGCCAAGGCCTTGGTATAGAGACCCAGTACTTC	CASSQGLGIETQYF
TRBD2	21	NA	TRBV29-1	TRBJ2-1	TGCAGCACCGGAAGGAGTGAGGTGTTGGGGGGGATAATGGGGTCCTACAATGAGCAGTTCTTC	CSTGRSEVLGGIMGSYNEQFF
NA	12	NA	TRBV12-3/TRBV12-4	TRBJ2-3	TGTGCCAGCAGTCGGGGGAAAGATACGCGGTATTTT	CASSRGKDTRYF
NA	16	NA	TRBV5-1	TRBJ2-7	TGCGCCAGCAGCTTGGGCCTAAAAATCTCGAACTACGAGCAGTACTTC	CASSLGLKISNYEQYF
TRBD2	16	NA	TRBV6-5	TRBJ2-7	TGTGCCAGCAGTTACTCGAGTGGACTAGTACAACACGAGCAGTACTTC	CASSYSSGLVQHEQYF
NA	12	NA	TRBV20-1	TRBJ2-7	TGCAGTGTCCCGATCCAGCGCCGCGAGCAGTACTTC	CSVPIQRREQYF
TRBD2	20	NA	TRBV2	TRBJ2-1	TGTGCCAGCAGTGAATCTTCGGGGCTAGCGGGAGGACGTTACTACAATGAGCAGTTCTTC	CASSESSGLAGGRYYNEQFF
TRBD2	17	NA	TRBV4-2	TRBJ2-3	TGTGCCAGCAGCCTTGGGGGACTAGCGGGGGGAACAGATACGCAGTATTTT	CASSLGGLAGGTDTQYF
TRBD2	16	NA	TRBV7-2	TRBJ2-2	TGTGCCAGCAGCTTACGAGCGGGAGTAAGCACCGGGGAGCTGTTTTTT	CASSLRAGVSTGELFF